These 16 T cell receptor beta chains came from one sample sequenced in a study of blood T cells in healthy people across ages. Together with a sample-barcoded 5' primer, a J-beta primer mix was included in a second PCR lasting about 6 to 11 cycles. Via MiXCR, TCRdb re-called the 5' RACE reads, giving one row per CDR3 protein. The sample carries over a million distinct CDR3 sequences, about 40% recorded once. Sequencing used blood. The source is a woman aged 18-35 years in good health.

The chain carries TRBV11-3 and TRBJ2-2; possibly TRBD2 for D (5 bases). CDR3 size: 14 residues. Germline V gene data show CDR1 as SGHNT and CDR2 as YENEEA. The ends were cut back, 6 bases at V and 1 base at J, with 9 bases in the middle. CDR3 DNA sequence: TGTGCCAGCAGTCCGGACTGGAACACCGGGGAGCTGTTTTTT. Its translation: CASSPDWNTGELFF.

V usage is TRBV6-1 and J usage is TRBJ2-2; D is unclear. In germline, CDR1 is MNHNS, CDR2 SASEGT. V lost 4 bases, J lost 0 bases, and 9 bases lay in between. The CDR3 runs 15 residues. The CDR3 sequence is CASSGRRANTGELFF. The CDR3 nucleotides read TGTGCCAGCAGTGGACGGAGAGCGAACACCGGGGAGCTGTTTTTT.

With respect to this clonotype: Germline and junction disagree at one end, which may indicate a read error. The CDR3 coding sequence is TGCGCCAGCAGCCTACCGCCGGGACAGAAAAACACCGAAGCTTTCTTT. It codes for CASSLPPGQKNTEAFF. The chain uses TRBV4-1 and TRBJ1-1; 7 bases are shared with TRBD1. The germline V gene encodes CDR1 MGHRA and CDR2 YSYEKL. The CDR3 loop spans 16 amino acids.

This clonotype occurred a few times. This chain links TRBV27 with TRBJ1-2, with D possibly matching TRBD1 (5 bases). Germline V gene data show CDR1 as MNHEY and CDR2 as SMNVEV (reference sequence). V lost 6 bases and J 1 base, leaving 18 bases between the germline ends. The CDR3 has 16 amino acids. The CDR3 spells CASSGNRDRYNYGYTF. The CDR3, as DNA: TGTGCCAGCAGCGGAAATAGGGACCGTTATAACTATGGCTACACCTTC.

The DNA for the CDR3 is TGTGCCAGCAGCTACGCCGACAGCAGAAACTATGGCTACACCTTC. Protein product: CASSYADSRNYGYTF. The V and J genes are TRBV7-2 and TRBJ1-2, with TRBD1 as a possible D gene (5 bases). The CDR3 is made up of 15 amino acids. Trimming cost V 4 bases and J 2 bases, with 14 bases left between them. Germline loops: CDR1 SGHTA, CDR2 FQGNSA.

The chain employs TRBV5-1 and TRBJ2-1; TRBD1 might be the D (6 bases). CDR1 SGHRS and CDR2 YFSETQ come from the germline V gene. The CDR3 consists of 15 residues. Trimming took 1 base from V and 7 from J, leaving 15 bases between them. The CDR3 DNA is TGCGCCAGCAGCTTGTTGGGGGCCCACACGAATGAGCAGTTCTTC. Translated, it gives CASSLLGAHTNEQFF.

The rearrangement joins TRBV10-3 to TRBJ2-7; TRBD1 or TRBD2 may be the D gene (6 bases each). Between the trimmed V and J ends, which lost 2 bases and 2 bases, there was a span of 13 bases. This CDR3 contains 15 residues. Germline V gives CDR1 ENHRY, CDR2 SYGVKD. The CDR3 is CAISEGGGKTYEQYF. In DNA, the CDR3 is TGTGCCATCAGTGAGGGGGGCGGGAAAACCTACGAGCAGTACTTC.

This clonotype occurred a few times. CDR3 sequence reads: CAITSDRGHGYTF. The CDR3 nucleotides are TGTGCCATCACCTCGGACAGGGGCCATGGCTACACCTTC. This rearrangement joins TRBV10-3 to TRBJ1-2, with TRBD1 matching over 9 bases. The trim removed 7 bases at V and 6 bases at J, leaving 6 bases unmatched. Germline V gives CDR1 ENHRY, CDR2 SYGVKD. This CDR3 spans 13 amino acids.

This clonotype was recorded a few times. The J gene is TRBJ1-6, the V gene TRBV10-3, with a weak D call TRBD1 (6 bases). V was shortened by 10 bases and J by 5 bases, with 15 bases between the two germline ends. This CDR3 spans 14 amino acids. Germline loops: CDR1 ENHRY, CDR2 SYGVKD. The CDR3 DNA reads TGTGCCACCTCGTCGGGGGCGGATAATTCACCCCTCCACTTT. It is translated as CATSSGADNSPLHF.

CDR3 sequence reads: CASSQDWGRGETQYF. CDR3 sequence (DNA): TGCGCCAGCAGCCAAGATTGGGGGCGCGGGGAGACCCAGTACTTC. The chain combines TRBV4-1 with TRBJ2-7, with a possible D match to TRBD1 (6 bases). The closer fit of TRBJ2-5 to the DNA end suggests the J call may be wrong. Germline CDR1 is MGHRA and CDR2 is YSYEKL. The CDR3 is made up of 15 amino acids.

As for this clonotype: A much larger clone sits a single nucleotide away, making a read error possible. The chain joins TRBV7-2 to TRBJ2-5; D might be TRBD2 (5 bases). Trimming removed 2 bases at V and 4 bases at J, with 11 bases between. Germline lookup yields CDR1 SGHTA and CDR2 FQGNSA. There are 14 residues in the CDR3. The chain's CDR3 is CASSLIRGRETQYF. The CDR3 bases are TGTGCCAGCAGCTTAATTCGGGGAAGAGAGACCCAGTACTTC.

The V call is TRBV13, the J call TRBJ2-1, with TRBD1 matching 8 bases. The end of the DNA is better explained by TRBJ2-7, so the J call may be wrong. The CDR3 spans 15 residues. Germline values: CDR1 PRHDT, CDR2 FYEKMQ (reference sequence). CDR3 sequence: CASNLPGTGISEQYF. The CDR3 region has the DNA TGTGCCAGCAATCTTCCTGGGACAGGTATTTCCGAGCAGTACTTC.

The rearrangement joins TRBV7-8 to TRBJ2-1; 10 nucleotides match TRBD2. The germline gives CDR1 SGHVS, CDR2 FQNEAQ. V lost 0 bases to trimming and J lost 9 bases; unmatched junction nucleotides: 11. The CDR3 totals 17 residues. The CDR3 spells CASSLAPWASGGIEQFF. CDR3 sequence (DNA): TGTGCCAGCAGCTTAGCGCCTTGGGCTAGCGGGGGAATTGAGCAGTTCTTC. The complete variable domain, with remaining parts taken from reference TRBV7-8 and TRBJ2-1, reads GAGVSQSPRYKVAKRGQDVALRCDPISGHVSLFWYQQALGQGPEFLTYFQNEAQLDKSGLPSDRFFAERPEGSVSTLKIQRTQQEDSAVYLCASSLAPWASGGIEQFFGPGTRLTVL.

In its sample, this clonotype was seen a few times. This rearrangement joins TRBV3-1 to TRBJ1-1; TRBD1 is a possible D gene (5 bases). Trimming stripped 4 bases from V and 3 bases from J, with 15 bases between. CDR1 is LGHDT, CDR2 YNNKEL, per germline (reference sequence). The CDR3 covers 15 residues. The CDR3 DNA sequence: TGTGCCAGCAGCCGGGGGGAGGGTTCGGACACTGAAGCTTTCTTT. This encodes CASSRGEGSDTEAFF.

The V call is TRBV28, the J call TRBJ1-5; TRBD1 is a possible D gene (6 bases). Germline-derived CDR1 and CDR2 are MDHEN and SYDVKM. CDR3 length equals 15 residues. Deletions cut 5 bases from V and 3 bases from J, with 14 bases between. CDR3 DNA sequence: TGTGCCAGCAGTAGCCCGGGACAAGTCAATCAGCCCCAGCATTTT. Amino acids: CASSSPGQVNQPQHF.

The V and J genes are TRBV11-2 and TRBJ1-1; D gene unclear. Germline CDR1 is SGHAT and CDR2 is FQNNGV. CDR3 size: 11 residues. Trimming left V 7 bases short and J 8 bases short, with 11 bases between. CDR3 sequence (DNA): TGTGCCAGCACCCAAAGGGTGGAAGCTTTCTTT. Its protein is CASTQRVEAFF.